Below are 28 T cell receptor beta chains sequenced from a single sample in a study of CD8+ T cells in alopecia areata. Sequencing relied on a cDNA template that was reverse transcribed from extracted RNA. TCRdb keeps only in-frame clones here, not all; method: immunoSEQ multiplex PCR. Of some 200,000 clones listed, 60% to 70% are singletons. Treatment in this sample: oral pan-JAK inhibitor, 5-10 mg twice daily. Sequenced material: CD4+ T cells sorted from blood, taken at week 4, from a patient treated with tofacitinib. These TCRs come from a human donor with alopecia areata.

This chain uses TRBV7-3 with TRBJ2-7; D might be TRBD1 (7 bases). V dropped 2 bases and J dropped 1 base, with 18 bases sitting between them. The length of the CDR3 is 17 residues. CDR1 is SGHTA and CDR2 is FQGTGA in the germline V gene. Here the CDR3 DNA reads TGTGCCAGCAGCTTAGGAGGGGGCCGACTAGATTCCTACGAGCAGTACTTC. This translates into CASSLGGGRLDSYEQYF.

About this clone itself: At the DNA level, this CDR3 is encoded by other sequences in the same sample as well. This sequence joins TRBV29-1 and TRBJ1-1, with 7 bases lining up with TRBD1. Germline trimming cut 6 bases from V and 1 base from J; bases unmatched to any gene: 2. There are 12 residues in the CDR3. Germline V lookup: CDR1 SQVTM, CDR2 ANQGSEA. The CDR3 loop reads CSVGQTNTEAFF. CDR3 bases: TGCAGCGTGGGACAGACGAACACTGAAGCTTTCTTT.

The V and J genes are TRBV4-3 and TRBJ2-7; possible D gene TRBD2, 6 bases. Germline values: CDR1 LGHNA, CDR2 YSLEER. This CDR3 spans 14 amino acids. V was shortened by 1 base and J by 6 bases, with 13 bases between the two germline ends. CDR3 coding DNA: TGCGCCAGCAGCCAAGCCGGAGTCGGGGGCGAGCAGTACTTC. This codes for CASSQAGVGGEQYF.

This chain links TRBV14 with TRBJ2-7; D may be TRBD1 (6 bases). Germline lookup yields CDR1 SGHDN and CDR2 FVKESK. V lost 3 bases and J 3 bases, leaving 9 bases between the germline ends. This CDR3 is built from 13 residues. The CDR3 sequence is CASSHLQGYEQYF. In DNA, the CDR3 is TGTGCCAGCAGCCACCTACAGGGCTACGAGCAGTACTTC.

The chain combines TRBV18 with TRBJ2-5; 8 positions match TRBD1. This CDR3 has 15 amino acids. V shed 5 bases, J shed 2 bases, and the junction held 7 bases outside the gene matches. CDR1 KGHSH and CDR2 LQKENI come from the germline V gene. CDR3 sequence (DNA): TGTGCCAGCTCATTGCGACAGGGGCCGCAAGAGACCCAGTACTTC. As protein: CASSLRQGPQETQYF.

The J gene is TRBJ2-5, the V gene TRBV11-2; D not certain. Germline lookup yields CDR1 SGHAT and CDR2 FQNNGV. The ends were cut back, 2 bases at V and 4 bases at J, with 11 bases in the middle. The CDR3 length is 14 residues. The CDR3 coding sequence is TGTGCCAGCAGCTTATTGGTGGTAGGAGAGACCCAGTACTTC. It codes for CASSLLVVGETQYF.

This clone has just a few counts. CDR3 nucleotide sequence: TGTGCCAGCAGGCCCCAGGGCACAGGGGGCACTGAAGCTTTCTTT. This codes for CASRPQGTGGTEAFF. V is TRBV6-4 and J is TRBJ1-1; 8 bases are shared with TRBD1. The germline V gene has CDR1 MRHNA and CDR2 SNTAGT. The CDR3 is made up of 15 amino acids. Trimming took 6 bases from V and 4 from J; bases not matched to a gene: 10.

CDR3 in amino acids: CAWGRRIGETQYF. The CDR3, as DNA: TGTGCCTGGGGCCGACGGATTGGGGAGACCCAGTACTTC. The rearrangement uses TRBV30 and TRBJ2-5; D unresolved. Germline-derived CDR1 and CDR2 are GTSNPN and SVGIG (reference sequence). The CDR3 has 13 residues. V dropped 5 bases and J dropped 5 bases, with 15 bases sitting between them. Using reference TRBV30 and TRBJ2-5 for the parts outside the CDR3, the full variable domain is SQTIHQWPATLVQPVGSPLSLECTVEGTSNPNLYWYRQAAGRGLQLLFYSVGIGQISSEVPQNLSASRPQDRQFILSSKKLLLSDSGFYLCAWGRRIGETQYFGPGTRLLVL.

Remarks on this clone: Within the sample, other DNA sequences also encode this same CDR3. In nucleotides, the CDR3 is TGCGCCAGCAGCTTGGGTCAGTCCTACGAGCAGTACTTC. Translating gives CASSLGQSYEQYF. The V and J genes are TRBV5-1 and TRBJ2-7; D call uncertain. CDR1 and CDR2 (germline): SGHRS, YFSETQ. Trimming stripped 0 bases from V and 1 base from J, with 5 bases between. The CDR3 loop spans 13 amino acids.

The chain recombines TRBV28 with TRBJ2-5, with 8 bases aligning to TRBD2. The germline V gene encodes CDR1 MDHEN and CDR2 SYDVKM. Trimming removed 5 bases from V and 5 bases from J; junction bases left unmatched: 7. This CDR3 spans 14 amino acids. The CDR3, as DNA: TGTGCCAGCAGTGCCCGGGGGGGCGGTGAGACCCAGTACTTC. This gives the protein CASSARGGGETQYF.

The sample holds a few counts of this clone. The chain combines TRBV25-1 with TRBJ1-2, with 9 bases fitting TRBD1. The CDR3 is 15 amino acids. Unmatched junction bases numbered 10, after V lost 5 bases and J lost 6 bases. Germline V gene sequence: CDR1 MGHDK, CDR2 SYGVNS. The CDR3 loop is CASSPRDRESHGYTF. The CDR3 DNA follows: TGTGCCAGCAGTCCTAGGGACAGGGAGTCCCATGGCTACACCTTC.

This chain connects TRBV7-9 to TRBJ1-2; D perhaps matches TRBD1 (5 bases). With 1 base removed from V and 4 bases from J, the gap between germline ends came to 10 bases. The CDR3 extends over 14 amino acids. The germline V gene has CDR1 SEHNR and CDR2 FQNEAQ (reference sequence). Written as DNA, the CDR3 is TGTGCCAGCAGCTTAGTGAGGGGTGGCTATGGCTACACCTTC. Translating it yields CASSLVRGGYGYTF.

The chain's CDR3 is CARGDRHYEQYF. As DNA, the CDR3 is TGTGCCAGGGGGGACAGACACTACGAGCAGTACTTC. The chain couples TRBV2 to TRBJ2-7; 7 nucleotides align to TRBD1. Looked up from germline, CDR1 is SNHLY and CDR2 is FYNNEI. The CDR3 runs 12 residues. The trim removed 9 bases at V and 3 bases at J, leaving 5 bases unmatched.

The chain has TRBV30 and TRBJ1-3; D gene unclear. Per germline, CDR1 GTSNPN and CDR2 SVGIG (reference sequence). Between the trimmed V and J ends, which lost 3 bases and 5 bases, there was a span of 11 bases. This CDR3 contains 13 residues. The CDR3 here is CAWSGQVRNTIYF. For the CDR3, the DNA is TGTGCCTGGAGCGGCCAGGTTAGAAACACCATATATTTT.

This clone was seen only a few times. The chain links TRBV2 to TRBJ2-7; possibly TRBD1 for D (6 bases). Germline V CDR1 and CDR2: SNHLY, FYNNEI. Trimming took 5 bases from V and 0 from J, leaving 14 bases between them. The CDR3 sequence is 15 residues long. The CDR3 sequence: CASSPNRAISYEQYF. The CDR3 DNA sequence: TGTGCCAGCAGTCCAAACAGGGCCATCTCCTACGAGCAGTACTTC.

This clone was recorded a few times. V usage is TRBV10-3 and J usage is TRBJ1-2; TRBD1 matches at 8 bases. CDR1 is ENHRY and CDR2 is SYGVKD in the germline V gene. Germline trimming cut 4 bases from V and 8 bases from J; bases unmatched to any gene: 9. The CDR3 sequence is 14 residues long. CDR3 sequence reads: CAISVDRAIAGYTF. The CDR3 DNA is TGTGCCATCAGTGTGGACAGGGCGATTGCAGGCTACACCTTC.

This clone was seen only a few times. The sample has other DNA sequences that encode this CDR3 too. This chain uses TRBV29-1 with TRBJ1-2; no definite D call. V was cut by 3 bases and J by 2 bases, with 7 bases left in between. The CDR3 is 12 residues long. Germline values: CDR1 SQVTM, CDR2 ANQGSEA. CDR3 sequence: CSVDRGNYGYTF. CDR3 nucleotide sequence: TGCAGCGTTGATCGGGGAAACTATGGCTACACCTTC.

Remarks on this clone: The same CDR3 also results from other DNA sequences found in this sample. The J gene is TRBJ2-3, the V gene TRBV13; D uncertain. Per the germline V gene, CDR1 is PRHDT and CDR2 is FYEKMQ (reference sequence). Trimming took 3 bases from V and 0 from J, leaving 1 base between them. The CDR3 covers 12 residues. The CDR3 DNA sequence: TGTGCCAGCAGCTTGAGCACAGATACGCAGTATTTT. It codes for CASSLSTDTQYF.

The chain is built from TRBV9 and TRBJ2-3; 7 nucleotides align to TRBD2. The V and J ends lost 4 bases and 0 bases, in that order; junction bases with no gene match: 5. CDR3 length: 15 amino acids. Germline CDR1 reads SGDLS; CDR2 reads YYNGEE. The CDR3 loop is CASSLGGSSTDTQYF. The CDR3 DNA reads TGTGCCAGCAGCCTGGGGGGGTCTAGCACAGATACGCAGTATTTT. Full variable domain (outside the CDR3, taken from reference TRBV9 and TRBJ2-3): DSGVTQTPKHLITATGQRVTLRCSPRSGDLSVYWYQQSLDQGLQFLIQYYNGEERAKGNILERFSAQQFPDLHSELNLSSLELGDSALYFCASSLGGSSTDTQYFGPGTRLTVL.

The genes are TRBV30 and TRBJ1-3; tentatively, D is TRBD1 (6 bases). The CDR3 totals 11 residues. The V gene's germline CDR1 is GTSNPN and CDR2 SVGIG (reference sequence). The chain's CDR3 is CGQGSGNTIYF. CDR3 DNA sequence: TGTGGTCAGGGGAGTGGAAACACCATATATTTT.

The chain carries TRBV29-1 and TRBJ1-2; D is perhaps TRBD1 (6 bases). Germline CDR1 is SQVTM and CDR2 is ANQGSEA. The V and J ends lost 7 bases and 8 bases respectively, with 14 bases between them. CDR3 length equals 11 residues. DNA of the CDR3: TGCAGCGAGAACCGTGGGGGCGGCTACACCTTC. It is translated as CSENRGGGYTF.

This rearrangement joins TRBV9 to TRBJ2-7; maybe TRBD1 (5 bases). CDR3 length: 13 residues. V was cut by 4 bases and J by 6 bases, with 14 bases left in between. Germline V gene lookup returns CDR1 SGDLS and CDR2 YYNGEE. This CDR3 is CASSSREFGEQYF. The CDR3 DNA is TGTGCCAGCAGCTCCAGGGAATTCGGCGAGCAGTACTTC. Based on the CDR3 plus reference TRBV9 and TRBJ2-7, the full variable domain is DSGVTQTPKHLITATGQRVTLRCSPRSGDLSVYWYQQSLDQGLQFLIQYYNGEERAKGNILERFSAQQFPDLHSELNLSSLELGDSALYFCASSSREFGEQYFGPGTRLTVT.

The J gene is TRBJ1-5, the V gene TRBV23-1; D uncertain. TRBV23-1 qualifies as an ORF whose function is uncertain. The germline V and J ends were trimmed by 2 bases and 3 bases, with 14 bases remaining between them. CDR3 length equals 16 residues. Here the CDR3 reads CASSQPLEEANQPQHF. The CDR3 coding sequence is TGCGCCAGCAGTCAACCTTTGGAGGAGGCCAATCAGCCCCAGCATTTT.

DNA of the CDR3: TGCAGCTGCCGGGACAGGGATGAAAAACTGTTTTTT. This encodes CSCRDRDEKLFF. The chain has TRBV29-1 and TRBJ1-4; 9 bases agree with TRBD1. The ends lost 8 bases at V and 6 bases at J; junction bases unmatched: 4. Germline V gene data show CDR1 as SQVTM and CDR2 as ANQGSEA. The CDR3 consists of 12 residues.

The rearrangement links TRBV6-6 to TRBJ1-6; 8 bases line up with TRBD1. This CDR3 is built from 15 residues. Germline V gives CDR1 MNHNY, CDR2 SVGAGI (reference sequence). Unmatched junction bases numbered 5, after V lost 1 base and J lost 9 bases. CDR3 protein: CASSYFNRGSSPLHF. CDR3 bases: TGTGCCAGCAGTTACTTCAACAGGGGGTCTTCACCCCTCCACTTT.

The gene calls are TRBV4-3 and TRBJ2-1; D call uncertain. The CDR3 loop spans 14 amino acids. Trimming took off 0 bases at V and 4 bases at J, with 7 bases between the two ends. Looked up from germline, CDR1 is LGHNA and CDR2 is YSLEER. This CDR3 reads CASSQDLLYNEQFF. CDR3 DNA: TGCGCCAGCAGCCAAGACCTCCTGTACAATGAGCAGTTCTTC.

V usage is TRBV6-5 and J usage is TRBJ1-5; no reliable D call. Trimming took off 0 bases at V and 4 bases at J, with 4 bases between the two ends. Germline-derived CDR1 and CDR2 are MNHEY and SVGAGI. This CDR3 is built from 13 residues. CDR3 in amino acids: CASSYSKNQPQHF. In DNA, the CDR3 is TGTGCCAGCAGTTACTCGAAAAATCAGCCCCAGCATTTT.

CDR3 region: CASSWADTQETQYF. Here the CDR3 DNA reads TGTGCCAGCAGTTGGGCAGATACCCAAGAGACCCAGTACTTC. The gene calls are TRBV27 and TRBJ2-5, with D hard to call. Germline CDR1 is MNHEY and CDR2 is SMNVEV (reference sequence). V gave up 4 bases and J gave up 1 base, with 10 bases separating them. The CDR3 totals 14 residues.